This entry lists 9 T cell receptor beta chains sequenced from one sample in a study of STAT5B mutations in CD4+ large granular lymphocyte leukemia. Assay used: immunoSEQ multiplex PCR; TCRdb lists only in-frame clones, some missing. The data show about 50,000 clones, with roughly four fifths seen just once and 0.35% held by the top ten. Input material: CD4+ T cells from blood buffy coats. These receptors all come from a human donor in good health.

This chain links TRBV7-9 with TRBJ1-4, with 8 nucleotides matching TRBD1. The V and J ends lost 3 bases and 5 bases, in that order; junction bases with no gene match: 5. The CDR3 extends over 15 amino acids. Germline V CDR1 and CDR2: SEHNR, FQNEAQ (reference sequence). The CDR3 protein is CASSFRRTGNEKLFF. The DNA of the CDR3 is TGTGCCAGCAGCTTTAGGAGGACAGGGAATGAAAAACTGTTTTTT.

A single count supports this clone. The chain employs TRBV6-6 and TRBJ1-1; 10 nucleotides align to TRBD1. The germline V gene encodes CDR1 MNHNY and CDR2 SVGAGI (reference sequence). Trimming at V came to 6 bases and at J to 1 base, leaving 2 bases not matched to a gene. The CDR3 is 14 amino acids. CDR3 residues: CASRRQGANTEAFF. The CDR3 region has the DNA TGTGCCAGCAGACGACAGGGGGCGAACACTGAAGCTTTCTTT.

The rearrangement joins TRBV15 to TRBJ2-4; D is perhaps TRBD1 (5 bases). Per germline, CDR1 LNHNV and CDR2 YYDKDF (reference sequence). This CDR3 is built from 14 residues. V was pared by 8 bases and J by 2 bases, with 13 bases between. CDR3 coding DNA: TGTGCCACCGAGCAGGGTGGATCCAAAAACATTCAGTACTTC. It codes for CATEQGGSKNIQYF.

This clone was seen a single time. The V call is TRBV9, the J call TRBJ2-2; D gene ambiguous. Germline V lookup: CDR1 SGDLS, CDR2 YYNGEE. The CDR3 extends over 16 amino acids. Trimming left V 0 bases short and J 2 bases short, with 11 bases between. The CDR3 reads CASSVVARPNTGELFF. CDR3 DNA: TGTGCCAGCAGCGTAGTAGCTAGGCCAAACACCGGGGAGCTGTTTTTT.

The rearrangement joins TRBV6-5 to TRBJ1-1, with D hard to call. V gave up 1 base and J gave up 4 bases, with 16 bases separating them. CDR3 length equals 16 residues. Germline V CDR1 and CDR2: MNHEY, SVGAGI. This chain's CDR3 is CASSYFGMEGLTEAFF. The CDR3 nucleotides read TGTGCCAGCAGTTACTTTGGAATGGAGGGCCTCACTGAAGCTTTCTTT.

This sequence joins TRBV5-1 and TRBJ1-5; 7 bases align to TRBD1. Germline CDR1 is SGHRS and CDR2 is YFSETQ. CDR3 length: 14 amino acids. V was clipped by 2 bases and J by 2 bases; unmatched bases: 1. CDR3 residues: CASSFTGGNQPQHF. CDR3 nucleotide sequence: TGCGCCAGCAGCTTCACAGGGGGCAATCAGCCCCAGCATTTT.

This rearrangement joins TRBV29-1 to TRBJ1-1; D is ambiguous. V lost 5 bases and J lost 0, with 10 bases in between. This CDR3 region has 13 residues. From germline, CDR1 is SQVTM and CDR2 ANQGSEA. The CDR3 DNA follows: TGCAGCGTTTTAGTTGGCATGAACACTGAAGCTTTCTTT. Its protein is CSVLVGMNTEAFF. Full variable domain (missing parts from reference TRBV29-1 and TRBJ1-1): SAVISQKPSRDICQRGTSLTIQCQVDSQVTMMFWYRQQPGQSLTLIATANQGSEATYESGFVIDKFPISRPNLTFSTLTVSNMSPEDSSIYLCSVLVGMNTEAFFGQGTRLTVV.

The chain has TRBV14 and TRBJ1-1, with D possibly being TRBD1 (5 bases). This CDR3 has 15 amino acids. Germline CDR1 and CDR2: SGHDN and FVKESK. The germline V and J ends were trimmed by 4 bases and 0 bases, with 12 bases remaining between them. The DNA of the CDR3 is TGTGCCAGCAGCCGCCCTGGGGGGTTGAACACTGAAGCTTTCTTT. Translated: CASSRPGGLNTEAFF.

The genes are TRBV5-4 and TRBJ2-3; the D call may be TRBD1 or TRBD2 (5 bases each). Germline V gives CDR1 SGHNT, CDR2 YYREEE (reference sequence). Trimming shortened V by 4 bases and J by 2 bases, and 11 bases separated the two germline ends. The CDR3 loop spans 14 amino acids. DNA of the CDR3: TGTGCCAGCAGCGCACGGGACGACACAGATACGCAGTATTTT. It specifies CASSARDDTDTQYF.